This T cell receptor (beta chain) appears in the sequencing data of a study of blood T cell repertoires in COVID-19. Background on the study: The United States, Italy and Spain were the sources of the acute and convalescent COVID-19 samples.

Germline lookup yields CDR1 SGHDT and CDR2 YYEEEE. V dropped 2 bases and J dropped 7; count of bases not matched to a gene: 14. The CDR3 is 16 amino acids. Produced via immunoSEQ multiplex PCR; TCRdb's table is partial and in-frame only. Of about 380,000 clones in the sample, about 87% are singletons; the top ten hold 1.3%. V gene TRBV5-6 combines with J gene TRBJ1-2; 7 positions match TRBD1. The sample taken for sequencing was PBMCs or T cells enriched from blood (not recorded which). The source of this sequence is a man aged 30-40 years who had recovered from COVID-19. The CDR3 bases are TGTGCCAGCAGCTTACCGTTCCCCGGGACAGAGACTGGCTACACCTTC. It is translated as CASSLPFPGTETGYTF.